The 2 T cell receptor beta chains in this list originate from one sample, sequenced in a study of B cell selection in AIRE deficiency. Sorted regulatory T cells were CD4-positive, CD25-high and CD127-low or negative. Profiled with immunoSEQ multiplex PCR; TCRdb holds only in-frame clones, not every one. This sample has about 21,000 clones; about 95% occur once, and the top ten carry less than 2%. Sequencing used Tregs sorted from PBMCs. The receptors were gathered from a human donor with AIRE deficiency.

The rearrangement links TRBV19 to TRBJ1-5; 7 bases fit TRBD1. Germline CDR1 is LNHDA and CDR2 is SQIVND (reference sequence). V lost 5 bases, J lost 7 bases, and 5 bases stayed unmatched. This CDR3 is 13 amino acids long. CDR3: CASSPQGRQPQHF. DNA for the CDR3: TGTGCCAGTAGTCCACAGGGGAGACAGCCCCAGCATTTT.

V is TRBV6-6 and J is TRBJ2-2, with no clear D. Between the trimmed V and J ends, which lost 3 bases and 7 bases, there was a span of 3 bases. The CDR3 is 11 amino acids. In germline, CDR1 is MNHNY, CDR2 SVGAGI (reference sequence). Written as DNA, the CDR3 is TGTGCCAGCAGTTATGGCGGGGAGCTGTTTTTT. Encoded protein: CASSYGGELFF.